This TCR beta chain was identified during a study of blood T cells in healthy people across ages. Study-wide results and limits: The study found more naive CD4+ cells and higher diversity in long-lived than aged donors.

In the case of this clonotype: The antigen is unknown.

Primers used in a second PCR of roughly 6 to 11 cycles were a sample-barcoded 5' primer and a J-beta primer mix. The template-switch adaptor was a 5' adaptor with 12 random nucleotides. It tagged each cDNA molecule. TCRdb passed the 5' RACE reads through MiXCR, listing each CDR3 protein once. The data contain about 1.5 million distinct CDR3 sequences, approximately 42% of them seen just once; the ten biggest clones take up about 4.1%. Total RNA extraction produced at least 5 micrograms (per sample) for the study. The germline gives CDR1 SGHAT, CDR2 FQNNGV. There are 15 residues in the CDR3. Trimming took 6 bases from V and 4 from J, leaving 18 bases between them.

The sequence derives from a woman in her late teens or twenties in good health. The sequencing input was blood. The chain combines TRBV11-2 with TRBJ1-1; a weak D match, TRBD1 (6 bases). CDR3: CASRGIDRGSTEAFF. For the CDR3, the DNA is TGTGCCAGCAGAGGCATAGATAGGGGGAGCACTGAAGCTTTCTTT.